A single sample gave rise to the 18 T cell receptor beta chains below, sequenced in a study of cytomegalovirus exposure and HLA in healthy donors. PCR amplification relied on 60 Vbeta primers (plus 13 Jbeta primers). The data were produced by immunoSEQ multiplex PCR, yet TCRdb's version contains in-frame clones alone and is incomplete. The sample contains 150,000 to 200,000 clones, approximately 80% of which appear only once. What was sequenced was PBMCs. The origin of the receptors is a woman between 18 and 29 years old in good health and CMV-seronegative.

The chain recombines TRBV2 with TRBJ2-3, with a tentative D call TRBD2 (7 bases). Per germline, CDR1 SNHLY and CDR2 FYNNEI. Trimming removed 8 bases from V and 6 bases from J, with 18 bases in between. The CDR3 runs 14 residues. The CDR3, as DNA: TGTGCCAGCGGGGGCGGGAGTAGGTTGGATACGCAGTATTTT. Encoded protein: CASGGGSRLDTQYF.

The gene calls are TRBV19 and TRBJ1-4; 7 nucleotides agree with TRBD1. The CDR3 is made up of 17 amino acids. Trimming at V came to 6 bases and at J to 1 base, leaving 11 bases not matched to a gene. Germline lookup yields CDR1 LNHDA and CDR2 SQIVND (reference sequence). CDR3 in DNA: TGTGCCAGTAGACCATATGACTCAGGGGGAACTAATGAAAAACTGTTTTTT. Encoded protein: CASRPYDSGGTNEKLFF. The full variable domain, in which reference TRBV19 and TRBJ1-4 provide the parts outside the CDR3, is DGGITQSPKYLFRKEGQNVTLSCEQNLNHDAMYWYRQDPGQGLRLIYYSQIVNDFQKGDIAEGYSVSREKKESFPLTVTSAQKNPTAFYLCASRPYDSGGTNEKLFFGSGTQLSVL.

This clone was observed a handful of times. The rearrangement joins TRBV14 to TRBJ1-4; D might be TRBD1 (6 bases). V was pared by 6 bases and J by 5 bases, with 16 bases between. CDR3 size: 15 residues. Germline V lookup: CDR1 SGHDN, CDR2 FVKESK. CDR3 sequence: CASRGAGQPNEKLFF. In nucleotides, the CDR3 is TGTGCCAGCAGGGGAGCGGGACAACCGAATGAAAAACTGTTTTTT.

This chain joins TRBV10-3 and TRBJ2-1, with TRBD2 matching 10 bases. Germline V gene data show CDR1 as ENHRY and CDR2 as SYGVKD. The CDR3 extends over 16 amino acids. V trimming: 3 bases; J trimming: 3 bases; junction bases outside the gene matches: 5. The CDR3 region is CAISDFRTSGYNEQFF. The CDR3 bases are TGTGCCATCAGTGATTTCAGGACTAGCGGCTACAATGAGCAGTTCTTC.

The V gene is TRBV21-1, the J gene TRBJ1-2; the table gives TRBD1 as D, unverified against the DNA. TRBV21-1 has pseudogene status. The CDR3 has 15 amino acids. This CDR3 reads CASSSHGQGARGYTF. DNA for the CDR3: TGTGCCAGCAGCAGCCATGGACAGGGGGCGCGTGGCTACACCTTC.

Turning to this clone: At one end, the junction sequence differs from germline, possibly due to a read error. This sequence joins TRBV7-9 and TRBJ2-7; tentatively, D is TRBD2 (5 bases). This CDR3 is 12 amino acids long. Germline values: CDR1 SEHNR, CDR2 FQNEAQ (reference sequence). The CDR3 loop reads CSSGLPTYEQYF. As DNA, the CDR3 is TGTTCCAGCGGCTTGCCTACCTACGAGCAGTACTTC.

The chain links TRBV6-1 to TRBJ2-1; TRBD2 matches at 10 bases. Germline V lookup: CDR1 MNHNS, CDR2 SASEGT. The CDR3 contains 15 residues. Trimming cost V 5 bases and J 5 bases; bases outside gene matches: 6. The CDR3 here is CASSSLAGDHNEQFF. CDR3 in DNA: TGTGCCAGCAGTTCTCTAGCGGGAGACCACAATGAGCAGTTCTTC.

The rearrangement links TRBV5-1 to TRBJ1-1; D gene ambiguous. V shed 0 bases and J shed 7 bases, with 7 bases lying between them. This CDR3 comprises 12 residues. Germline CDR1 reads SGHRS; CDR2 reads YFSETQ. The chain's CDR3 is CASSLGPNEAFF. The CDR3 nucleotides read TGCGCCAGCAGCTTGGGCCCTAATGAAGCTTTCTTT.

The chain is built from TRBV9 and TRBJ1-4, with D perhaps TRBD1 (6 bases). V lost 0 bases and J lost 5, with 11 bases in between. CDR1 is SGDLS, CDR2 YYNGEE, per germline. The CDR3 is made up of 15 amino acids. The CDR3: CASSVGRGGNEKLFF. As DNA, the CDR3 is TGTGCCAGCAGCGTAGGCAGGGGTGGAAATGAAAAACTGTTTTTT. Filled out from reference TRBV9 and TRBJ1-4, the complete variable domain reads DSGVTQTPKHLITATGQRVTLRCSPRSGDLSVYWYQQSLDQGLQFLIQYYNGEERAKGNILERFSAQQFPDLHSELNLSSLELGDSALYFCASSVGRGGNEKLFFGSGTQLSVL.

With respect to this clone: Different DNA sequences within this sample yield the same CDR3. V is TRBV4-3 and J is TRBJ1-1, with D uncertain. Trimming took 3 bases from V and 1 from J, leaving 9 bases between them. CDR3 length: 14 amino acids. CDR1 is LGHNA and CDR2 is YSLEER in the germline V gene. Written as DNA, the CDR3 is TGCGCCAGCAGCCAGTCCGGGAAGAACACTGAAGCTTTCTTT. Protein: CASSQSGKNTEAFF.

The chain recombines TRBV5-4 with TRBJ2-7; 7 nucleotides match TRBD1. CDR1 is SGHNT, CDR2 YYREEE, per germline (reference sequence). Trimming at V came to 0 bases and at J to 2 bases, leaving 2 bases not matched to a gene. The CDR3 runs to 14 residues. This chain's CDR3 is CASSLATGPYEQYF. In DNA form, the CDR3 reads TGTGCCAGCAGCTTGGCGACAGGGCCCTACGAGCAGTACTTC.

This clone showed up just a few times. The chain recombines TRBV9 with TRBJ1-4; TRBD1 aligns across 8 bases. V was pared by 0 bases and J by 5 bases, with 3 bases of the junction left unmatched. CDR1 SGDLS and CDR2 YYNGEE come from the germline V gene. CDR3 length: 15 amino acids. CDR3 sequence (DNA): TGTGCCAGCAGCGTAGGGGACAGGATAAATGAAAAACTGTTTTTT. It is translated as CASSVGDRINEKLFF.

The gene calls are TRBV9 and TRBJ2-5; TRBD2 aligns across 16 bases. In germline, CDR1 is SGDLS, CDR2 YYNGEE. Trimming at V came to 2 bases and at J to 1 base, leaving 5 bases not matched to a gene. This CDR3 contains 18 residues. The CDR3 region has the DNA TGTGCCAGCAGCGTGGGACTAGCGGGAGGGGTGTTCCAAGAGACCCAGTACTTC. Amino acids: CASSVGLAGGVFQETQYF.

This rearrangement joins TRBV27 to TRBJ2-1; 13 positions agree with TRBD2. V shed 5 bases, J shed 9 bases, and the junction held 7 bases outside the gene matches. CDR1 and CDR2 from the germline V gene are MNHEY and SMNVEV (reference sequence). CDR3 length equals 15 residues. In DNA form, the CDR3 reads TGTGCCAGCAGTCCCGGACTAGCGGGAGAGCCTGAGCAGTTCTTC. Translated, it gives CASSPGLAGEPEQFF.

About this clone itself: The junction differs from germline at one of its ends, possibly a read error. Different DNA sequences within this sample yield the same CDR3. V usage is TRBV15 and J usage is TRBJ1-1; a possible D gene is TRBD1 (5 bases). The length of the CDR3 is 16 residues. Germline values: CDR1 LNHNV, CDR2 YYDKDF (reference sequence). CDR3 residues: CATSRPWRGPRGEAFF. Here the CDR3 DNA reads TGTGCCACCAGCAGACCCTGGAGGGGTCCACGGGGGGAAGCCTTCTTT.

The CDR3 here is CASSLSGELFF. DNA for the CDR3: TGTGCCAGCAGCCTTTCCGGGGAGCTGTTTTTT. The J gene is TRBJ2-2, the V gene TRBV28; no reliable D call. Trimming took 6 bases from V and 6 from J, leaving 5 bases between them. The CDR3 length is 11 residues. The germline V gene encodes CDR1 MDHEN and CDR2 SYDVKM.

The chain combines TRBV11-2 with TRBJ2-4; 7 positions agree with TRBD1. V gave up 4 bases and J gave up 1 base; unmatched junction bases: 7. The germline V gene has CDR1 SGHAT and CDR2 FQNNGV. CDR3 length: 16 amino acids. The CDR3 nucleotides read TGTGCCAGCAGCTCGGACAGGTTGCTCGCCAAAAACATTCAGTACTTC. Translation gives CASSSDRLLAKNIQYF.

This clone has a single count. The chain couples TRBV5-1 to TRBJ1-2, with a weak D call TRBD1 (6 bases). Trimming removed 5 bases at V and 8 bases at J, with 22 bases between. The CDR3 runs 15 residues. The germline gives CDR1 SGHRS, CDR2 YFSETQ. The CDR3 nucleotides are TGCGCCAGCAGTTTAGGGGGTACTGGGGGCAGCGGCTACACCTTC. Translating it yields CASSLGGTGGSGYTF.